The 30 T cell receptor beta chains presented below share a single source sample, sequenced in a study of breast tumors, draining lymph nodes, adjacent tissues. TCRdb analysed the multiplex PCR reads with MiXCR anew, one entry per CDR3 protein. The data show around 150,000 distinct CDR3 sequences, more than 20% seen once. The lymph nodes were axillary draining lymph nodes from breast cancer patients. The material sequenced was axillary lymph node tissue. The receptors originated from a female donor with breast cancer. Some clones in this sample may be carry-over from other donors' samples.

This clonotype appeared many times. This chain's CDR3 is CASRSGLEGVGELFF. The CDR3 bases are TGTGCCAGCAGGTCCGGACTAGAAGGGGTCGGGGAGCTGTTTTTT. The V gene is TRBV9, the J gene TRBJ2-2; 7 positions agree with TRBD2. CDR1 is SGDLS and CDR2 is YYNGEE in the germline V gene. This CDR3 spans 15 amino acids. V lost 5 bases, J lost 7 bases, and 11 bases stayed unmatched.

The rearrangement joins TRBV28 to TRBJ2-1; unclear D gene. Germline V lookup: CDR1 MDHEN, CDR2 SYDVKM. Trimming pared 2 bases from V and 7 bases from J, leaving 6 bases between. There are 12 residues in the CDR3. The CDR3 DNA sequence: TGTGCCAGCAGTTTAGGCAATAATGAGCAGTTCTTC. Translating it yields CASSLGNNEQFF.

CDR3 in DNA: TGTGCCAGCAGTTTAGGACTAGCGGGAGTTCTAGCCAAAAACATTCAGTACTTC. Encoded protein: CASSLGLAGVLAKNIQYF. The chain couples TRBV12-3 or TRBV12-4 to TRBJ2-4; 12 bases are a match to TRBD2. The CDR3 loop spans 18 amino acids. Germline trimming cut 1 base from V and 0 bases from J; bases unmatched to any gene: 4.

This clonotype was counted many times. The chain has TRBV7-2 and TRBJ2-5; D is possibly TRBD2 (5 bases). CDR3 size: 16 residues. Germline V gene data show CDR1 as SGHTA and CDR2 as FQGNSA. V was pared by 1 base and J by 1 base, with 13 bases between. CDR3 region: CASSLGSLASQETQYF. CDR3 bases: TGTGCCAGCAGCTTAGGTTCGCTAGCTAGCCAAGAGACCCAGTACTTC.

This clonotype was seen repeatedly, ten times or more. The chain combines TRBV6-1 with TRBJ1-4; unclear D gene. Germline V gives CDR1 MNHNS, CDR2 SASEGT. V was cut by 3 bases and J by 5 bases, with 7 bases left in between. The CDR3 length is 13 residues. DNA for the CDR3: TGTGCCAGCAGTGAGGGCAGGAATGAAAAACTGTTTTTT. It codes for CASSEGRNEKLFF.

This clonotype was observed many times. The V and J genes are TRBV6-5 and TRBJ2-1; 9 nucleotides align to TRBD2. Germline CDR1 and CDR2: MNHEY and SVGAGI. V lost 3 bases and J lost 8; bases outside the gene matches: 14. This CDR3 has 17 residues. The DNA of the CDR3 is TGTGCCAGCAGTTATGGTAGCGGGAGAAGTCGGGTAGATGAGCAGTTCTTC. It encodes CASSYGSGRSRVDEQFF.

Of note for this clonotype: A much bigger clone sits one base away, suggesting this may be a read error. The conserved closing phenylalanine or tryptophan is absent in this CDR3, likely reflecting a read error. This chain joins TRBV7-8 and TRBJ2-2, with TRBD1 identical over 9 bases. Germline-derived CDR1 and CDR2 are SGHVS and FQNEAQ. CDR3 length: 13 amino acids. V was clipped by 6 bases and J by 4 bases; unmatched bases: 0. CDR3 loop: CASRTGGTGELFV. CDR3 bases: TGTGCCAGCAGGACAGGGGGCACCGGGGAGCTGTTTGTT.

This clonotype was seen a few times. The junction does not match germline at one end; this may be a read error. This chain joins TRBV7-2 and TRBJ2-3; 10 bases line up with TRBD2. Germline V gives CDR1 SGHTA, CDR2 FQGNSA. The CDR3 contains 15 residues. Here the CDR3 reads CASSLGLAVTDTQCF. The CDR3 region has the DNA TGTGCCAGCAGCCTAGGACTAGCGGTCACAGATACGCAGTGTTTT.

In regard to this clonotype: Relative to the germline gene, one junction end is altered; a read error may explain this. The chain links TRBV6-5 to TRBJ2-4; TRBD2 aligns across 15 bases. Germline V gene lookup returns CDR1 MNHEY and CDR2 SVGAGI. The CDR3 extends over 19 amino acids. CDR3 region: CAGSRGTSGRSTLQNIQYF. As DNA, the CDR3 is TGTGCCGGCAGTCGGGGGACTAGCGGGAGGTCCACCTTACAAAACATTCAGTACTTC.

This clonotype was observed at least ten times. The chain is built from TRBV19 and TRBJ2-7; no firm D call. CDR3 length: 13 residues. Deletions cut 4 bases from V and 1 base from J, with 8 bases between. Germline V gene lookup returns CDR1 LNHDA and CDR2 SQIVND (reference sequence). The CDR3 here is CASSTEVSYEQYF. The CDR3 DNA sequence: TGTGCCAGTAGTACCGAGGTTTCCTACGAGCAGTACTTC. The complete variable domain, with remaining parts taken from reference TRBV19 and TRBJ2-7, reads DGGITQSPKYLFRKEGQNVTLSCEQNLNHDAMYWYRQDPGQGLRLIYYSQIVNDFQKGDIAEGYSVSREKKESFPLTVTSAQKNPTAFYLCASSTEVSYEQYFGPGTRLTVT.

A word on this clonotype: The junction differs from germline at one of its ends, possibly a read error. The chain links TRBV29-1 to TRBJ1-4, with TRBD1 identical over 10 bases. In germline, CDR1 is SQVTM, CDR2 ANQGSEA. The CDR3 sequence is 15 residues long. The CDR3 sequence: CSVAGTGEANEILLF. CDR3 coding DNA: TGCAGCGTCGCTGGGACAGGGGAAGCTAATGAAATACTGCTTTTT.

Regarding this clonotype: Its ends do not fully match the called genes, so a read error is possible. The chain couples TRBV12-3 or TRBV12-4 to TRBJ1-1, with D hard to call. This CDR3 is built from 16 residues. The CDR3, as DNA: TGTGCCAGCAGTTTGAGAATCGTTGGTGTGAACACTGAAGCTTTCTTC. It is translated as CASSLRIVGVNTEAFF.

The sample holds many counts of this clonotype. The chain employs TRBV12-3 or TRBV12-4 and TRBJ2-7; 12 bases align to TRBD1. The V and J ends lost 6 bases and 10 bases, in that order; junction bases with no gene match: 13. The CDR3 spans 15 residues. The CDR3 nucleotides are TGTGCCAGCAGGAAACCGGGACAGGGGGCTGGGGAACAGTACTTC. It translates to CASRKPGQGAGEQYF.

In this sample, this clonotype turned up many times. The gene calls are TRBV20-1 and TRBJ2-7, with 9 bases identical to TRBD2. The germline V gene encodes CDR1 DFQATT and CDR2 SNEGSKA (reference sequence). The V gene end was trimmed by 0 bases and the J gene end by 3 bases; junction bases not matched to a gene: 3. CDR3 size: 14 residues. The CDR3 sequence is CSARDLREGYEQYF. CDR3 sequence (DNA): TGCAGTGCTAGAGATTTGCGGGAGGGCTACGAGCAGTACTTC.

This clonotype showed up just a few times. The V and J genes are TRBV6-2 or TRBV6-3 and TRBJ2-2, with unresolved D. The CDR3 is made up of 14 amino acids. Trimming cost V 0 bases and J 1 base, with 3 bases left between them. The germline gives CDR1 MNHEY, CDR2 SVGEGT. CDR3 amino acids: CASSYSGNTGELFF. CDR3 nucleotide sequence: TGTGCCAGCAGTTACTCCGGGAACACCGGGGAGCTGTTTTTT.

The table lists this clonotype with many counts. V and J are TRBV5-4 and TRBJ2-2; a possible D gene is TRBD1 (6 bases). CDR1 is SGHNT, CDR2 YYREEE, per germline (reference sequence). The CDR3 totals 14 residues. The V and J ends lost 7 bases and 4 bases respectively, with 14 bases between them. The CDR3 coding sequence is TGTGCCAGCCGCTCCCGGGACACCACCGGGGAGCTGTTTTTT. Translated: CASRSRDTTGELFF.

To note about this clonotype: One end of the junction varies from germline; a read error may be responsible. The genes are TRBV6-1 and TRBJ2-3; no clear D gene. This CDR3 has 12 amino acids. Germline values: CDR1 MNHNS, CDR2 SASEGT. DNA of the CDR3: TGTGTCAGCAGTTCGATTACAGATACGCAGTATTTT. Its translation is CVSSSITDTQYF.

This clonotype appeared a few times. This chain connects TRBV18 to TRBJ2-3; 11 bases match TRBD1. Germline lookup yields CDR1 KGHSH and CDR2 LQKENI. CDR3 length equals 15 residues. The V segment lost 3 bases and the J segment 6 bases; nucleotides outside the gene matches: 5. CDR3 in amino acids: CASSPGQGAWDTQYF. DNA for the CDR3: TGTGCCAGCTCACCCGGACAGGGGGCGTGGGATACGCAGTATTTT.

This clonotype was counted a few times. This chain connects TRBV5-1 to TRBJ2-5; D tentatively reads TRBD1 or TRBD2 (5 bases each). This CDR3 spans 14 amino acids. In germline, CDR1 is SGHRS, CDR2 YFSETQ. V gave up 2 bases and J gave up 1 base, with 9 bases separating them. Here the CDR3 DNA reads TGCGCCAGCAGCTTCGGGGCCGCCCAAGAGACCCAGTACTTC. This translates into CASSFGAAQETQYF.

This clonotype showed up just a few times. This chain joins TRBV12-3 or TRBV12-4 and TRBJ2-2, with 13 bases fitting TRBD2. V lost 6 bases, J lost 8 bases, and 18 bases stayed unmatched. The CDR3 is made up of 19 amino acids. Written as DNA, the CDR3 is TGTGCCAGCAGCTTTAGGACTAGCGGGAGTTACGGGACTTGGGGGGAGCTGTTTTTT. Protein sequence: CASSFRTSGSYGTWGELFF.

The count of this clonotype is one. At one end, the junction sequence differs from germline, possibly due to a read error. The V call is TRBV7-2, the J call TRBJ2-3; weak D call: TRBD2 (6 bases). CDR1 and CDR2 from the germline V gene are SGHTA and FQGNSA. This CDR3 has 16 amino acids. CDR3 region: CASSLRGRSVTGTQYF. CDR3 nucleotides: TGTGCCAGCAGCTTACGGGGGAGGAGTGTTACAGGTACGCAGTATTTT.

Regarding this clonotype: It may be a read error: a sequence one base away is much more abundant. The chain is built from TRBV3-1 and TRBJ2-3, with 7 positions matching TRBD2. Per germline, CDR1 LGHDT and CDR2 YNNKEL (reference sequence). The CDR3 runs 16 residues. Trimming removed 1 base from V and 8 bases from J; junction bases left unmatched: 12. CDR3 residues: CASSQGGRGPGGTQYF. The CDR3 coding sequence is TGTGCCAGCAGCCAAGGGGGGAGAGGGCCGGGGGGTACGCAGTATTTT.

The sample holds many counts of this clonotype. The chain is built from TRBV10-3 and TRBJ2-7; D may be TRBD2 (5 bases). The germline V gene has CDR1 ENHRY and CDR2 SYGVKD. The CDR3 has 13 residues. Trimming cost V 5 bases and J 2 bases, with 10 bases left between them. The CDR3 DNA is TGTGCCATCAGTATAGGACTCACCTACGAGCAGTACTTC. Residues: CAISIGLTYEQYF.

This clonotype occurred many times. The genes are TRBV7-9 and TRBJ2-7; D is ambiguous. The V gene lost 3 bases and the J gene lost 2 bases, with 2 bases spanning the gap. CDR1 is SEHNR, CDR2 FQNEAQ, per germline (reference sequence). The length of the CDR3 is 11 residues. The CDR3 DNA follows: TGTGCCAGCAGCTTCCCCTACGAGCAGTACTTC. Protein: CASSFPYEQYF. Drawing the rest from reference TRBV7-9 and TRBJ2-7, the complete variable domain is DTGVSQNPRHKITKRGQNVTFRCDPISEHNRLYWYRQTLGQGPEFLTYFQNEAQLEKSRLLSDRFSAERPKGSFSTLEIQRTEQGDSAMYLCASSFPYEQYFGPGTRLTVT.

Regarding this clonotype: A much larger clone lies one base from this, so it may be a read error. The chain combines TRBV6-1 with TRBJ2-3, with 9 positions matching TRBD1. Germline V gene sequence: CDR1 MNHNS, CDR2 SASEGT. V shed 6 bases and J 8 bases; nucleotides not matched to a gene: 12. The CDR3 spans 15 residues. In DNA form, the CDR3 reads TGTGCCAGCAGGCGACAGGGGGGGAACGCAGGTACGCAGTATTTT. It encodes CASRRQGGNAGTQYF.

This clonotype was found many times. This chain connects TRBV10-1 to TRBJ2-1; 7 bases match TRBD1. CDR1 WNHNN and CDR2 SYGVQD come from the germline V gene (reference sequence). This CDR3 region has 14 residues. V was clipped by 2 bases and J by 6 bases; unmatched bases: 4. The CDR3, as DNA: TGCGCCAGCAGTGAGACAGGGGAGTTCAATGAGCAGTTCTTC. Translated, it gives CASSETGEFNEQFF.

This clonotype was counted ten times or more. V gene TRBV5-1 combines with J gene TRBJ2-7, with 7 positions matching TRBD2. Trimming at V came to 6 bases and at J to 7 bases, leaving 13 bases not matched to a gene. CDR1 and CDR2 from the germline V gene are SGHRS and YFSETQ. The CDR3 covers 14 residues. CDR3 coding DNA: TGCGCCAGCAACCCTGCGGCGGGAGCGGGTGAGCAGTACTTC. This translates into CASNPAAGAGEQYF.

The chain combines TRBV6-5 with TRBJ2-5; TRBD2 aligns across 14 bases. The CDR3 is 16 residues long. With 0 bases clipped from V and 5 bases from J, the junction kept 2 bases outside the gene matches. CDR1 is MNHEY and CDR2 is SVGAGI in the germline V gene. CDR3 DNA sequence: TGTGCCAGCAGTTACTCGGGACTAGCGGGGGAGGAGACCCAGTACTTC. It codes for CASSYSGLAGEETQYF.

The chain joins TRBV7-3 to TRBJ2-2; D remains ambiguous. The V end lost 1 base, the J end lost 3 bases, and 6 bases lay between the germline ends. Germline CDR1 reads SGHTA; CDR2 reads FQGTGA. The CDR3 extends over 14 amino acids. The CDR3 region is CASSLIMDTGELFF. The CDR3 DNA reads as TGTGCCAGCAGCTTAATAATGGACACCGGGGAGCTGTTTTTT.

Comments on this clonotype: A much larger clone lies a single base off, so this may be a read error. The gene calls are TRBV20-1 and TRBJ2-2, with D maybe TRBD2 (5 bases). V shed 0 bases and J shed 6 bases, with 14 bases lying between them. The CDR3 is 15 amino acids. Germline V gene data show CDR1 as DFQATT and CDR2 as SNEGSKA (reference sequence). CDR3 amino acids: CSARDLMGGSGELFF. Written as DNA, the CDR3 is TGCAGTGCTAGAGATCTAATGGGCGGGTCCGGGGAGCTGTTTTTT.